This note documents a single T cell receptor beta chain sequence. These data originate in a study of blood T cell repertoires in COVID-19. Study context: Donors in the United States, Italy and Spain gave samples during acute or convalescent COVID-19. Sample material is recorded as cDNA or gDNA derived from T cells, B-cell-depleted T cells, or PBMCs.

The trim removed 2 bases at V and 3 bases at J, leaving 4 bases unmatched. The CDR3 has 15 residues. The authors' processing: Amplifying reference gene primers gave estimates of nucleated cell counts. Libraries were prepared by immunoSEQ multiplex PCR; TCRdb keeps only in-frame clonotypes and omits some of them. Clone size and V and J calls were adopted from that table, with D and trimming inferred from the DNA. The table shows over 200,000 clones, with 88% occurring only once. This chain connects TRBV23-1 to TRBJ1-1, with 9 bases matching TRBD1. TRBV23-1 is placed among ORFs of uncertain function. The sample taken for sequencing was peripheral blood. The clonotype was recovered from a woman in her twenties or thirties with acute or convalescent COVID-19. CDR3 loop: CASSQLGQGDTEAFF. For the CDR3, the DNA is TGCGCCAGCAGTCAACTGGGACAGGGCGACACTGAAGCTTTCTTT.